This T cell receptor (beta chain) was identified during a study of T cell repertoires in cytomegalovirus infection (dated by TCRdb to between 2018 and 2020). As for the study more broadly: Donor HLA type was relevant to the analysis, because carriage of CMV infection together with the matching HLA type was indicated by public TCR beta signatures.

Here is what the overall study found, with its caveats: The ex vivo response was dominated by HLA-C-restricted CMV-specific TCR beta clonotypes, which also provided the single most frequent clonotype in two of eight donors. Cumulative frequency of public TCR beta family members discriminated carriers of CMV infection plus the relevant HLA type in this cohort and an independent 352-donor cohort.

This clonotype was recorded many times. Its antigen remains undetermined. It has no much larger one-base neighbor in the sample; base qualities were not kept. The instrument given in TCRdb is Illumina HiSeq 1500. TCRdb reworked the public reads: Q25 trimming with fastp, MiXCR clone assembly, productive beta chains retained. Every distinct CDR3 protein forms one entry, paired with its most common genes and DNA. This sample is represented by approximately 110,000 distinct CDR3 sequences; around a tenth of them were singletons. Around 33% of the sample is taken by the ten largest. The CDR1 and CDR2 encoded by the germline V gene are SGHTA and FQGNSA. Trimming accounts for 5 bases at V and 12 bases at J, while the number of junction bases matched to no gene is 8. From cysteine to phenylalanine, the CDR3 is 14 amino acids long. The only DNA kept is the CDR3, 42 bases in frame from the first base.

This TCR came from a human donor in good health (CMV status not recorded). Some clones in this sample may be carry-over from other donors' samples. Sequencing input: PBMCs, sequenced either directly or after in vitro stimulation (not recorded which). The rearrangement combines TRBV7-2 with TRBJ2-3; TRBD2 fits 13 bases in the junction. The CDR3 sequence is CASSLGLAGPFQYF. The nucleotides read TGTGCCAGCAGCCTGGGACTAGCGGGACCATTTCAGTATTTT. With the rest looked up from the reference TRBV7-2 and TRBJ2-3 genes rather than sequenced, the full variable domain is GAGVSQSPSNKVTEKGKDVELRCDPISGHTALYWYRQSLGQGLEFLIYFQGNSAPDKSGLPSDRFSAERTGGSVSTLTIQRTQQEDSAVYLCASSLGLAGPFQYFGPGTRLTVL.